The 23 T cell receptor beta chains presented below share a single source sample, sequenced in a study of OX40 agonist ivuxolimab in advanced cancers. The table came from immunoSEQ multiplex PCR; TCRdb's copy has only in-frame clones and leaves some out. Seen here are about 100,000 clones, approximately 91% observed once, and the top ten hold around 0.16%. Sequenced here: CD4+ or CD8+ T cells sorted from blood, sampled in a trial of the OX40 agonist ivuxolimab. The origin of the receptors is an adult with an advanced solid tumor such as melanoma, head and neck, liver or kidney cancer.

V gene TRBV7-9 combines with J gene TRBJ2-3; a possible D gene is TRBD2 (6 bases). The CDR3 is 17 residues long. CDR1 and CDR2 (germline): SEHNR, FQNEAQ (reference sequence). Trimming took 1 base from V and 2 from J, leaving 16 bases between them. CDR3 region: CASSLGGGDTVTDTQYF. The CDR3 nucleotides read TGTGCCAGCAGCTTAGGAGGAGGGGATACGGTCACAGATACGCAGTATTTT.

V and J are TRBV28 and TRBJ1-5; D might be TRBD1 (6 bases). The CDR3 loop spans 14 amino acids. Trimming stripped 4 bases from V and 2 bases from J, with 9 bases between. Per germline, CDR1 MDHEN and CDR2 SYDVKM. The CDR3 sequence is CASSSGVGNQPQHF. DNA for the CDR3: TGTGCCAGCAGTTCAGGGGTGGGCAATCAGCCCCAGCATTTT.

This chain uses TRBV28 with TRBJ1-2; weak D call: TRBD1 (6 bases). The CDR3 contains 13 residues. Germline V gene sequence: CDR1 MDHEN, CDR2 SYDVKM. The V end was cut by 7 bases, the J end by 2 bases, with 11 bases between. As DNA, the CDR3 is TGTGCCAGCAAAACGGGGGCAAACTATGGCTACACCTTC. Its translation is CASKTGANYGYTF.

CDR3 bases: TGCGCCAGCAGCCCCGGACAGGGTAACTATGGCTACACCTTC. It encodes CASSPGQGNYGYTF. The genes are TRBV5-1 and TRBJ1-2, with 8 bases that match TRBD1. The CDR3 is 14 amino acids. The germline V gene has CDR1 SGHRS and CDR2 YFSETQ. Trimming took 4 bases from V and 1 from J; bases not matched to a gene: 3.

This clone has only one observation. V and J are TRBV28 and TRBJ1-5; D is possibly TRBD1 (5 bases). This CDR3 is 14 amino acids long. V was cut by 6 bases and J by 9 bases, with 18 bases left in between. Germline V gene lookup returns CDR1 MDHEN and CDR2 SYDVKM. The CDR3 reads CASSLRPGGGPQHF. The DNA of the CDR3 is TGTGCCAGCAGCCTCCGACCTGGGGGGGGGCCCCAGCATTTT.

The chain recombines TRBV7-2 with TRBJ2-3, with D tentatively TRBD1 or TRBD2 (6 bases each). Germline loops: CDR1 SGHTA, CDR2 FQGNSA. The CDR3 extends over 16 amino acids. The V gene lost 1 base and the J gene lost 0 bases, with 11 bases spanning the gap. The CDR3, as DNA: TGTGCCAGCAGCTTAGGGGGGGCGGGTAGCACAGATACGCAGTATTTT. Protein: CASSLGGAGSTDTQYF. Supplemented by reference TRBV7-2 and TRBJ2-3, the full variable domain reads GAGVSQSPSNKVTEKGKDVELRCDPISGHTALYWYRQSLGQGLEFLIYFQGNSAPDKSGLPSDRFSAERTGGSVSTLTIQRTQQEDSAVYLCASSLGGAGSTDTQYFGPGTRLTVL.

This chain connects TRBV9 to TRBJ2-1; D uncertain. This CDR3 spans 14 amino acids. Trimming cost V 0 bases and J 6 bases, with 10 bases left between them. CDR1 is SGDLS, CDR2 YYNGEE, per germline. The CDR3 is CASSVASWSNEQFF. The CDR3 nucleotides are TGTGCCAGCAGCGTAGCGAGCTGGAGCAATGAGCAGTTCTTC.

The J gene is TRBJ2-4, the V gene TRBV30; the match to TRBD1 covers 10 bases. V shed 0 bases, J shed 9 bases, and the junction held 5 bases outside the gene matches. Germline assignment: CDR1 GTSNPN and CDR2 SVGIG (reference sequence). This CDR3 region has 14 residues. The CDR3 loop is CAWSVTGGRGIQYF. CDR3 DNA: TGTGCCTGGAGTGTGACAGGGGGCCGGGGCATTCAGTACTTC.

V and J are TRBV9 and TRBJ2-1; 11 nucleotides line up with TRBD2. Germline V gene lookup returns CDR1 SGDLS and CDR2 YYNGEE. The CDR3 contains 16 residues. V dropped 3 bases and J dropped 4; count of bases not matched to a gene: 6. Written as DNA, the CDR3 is TGTGCCAGCAGCGCCTCGGGACTAGCGGATTACAATGAGCAGTTCTTC. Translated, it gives CASSASGLADYNEQFF.

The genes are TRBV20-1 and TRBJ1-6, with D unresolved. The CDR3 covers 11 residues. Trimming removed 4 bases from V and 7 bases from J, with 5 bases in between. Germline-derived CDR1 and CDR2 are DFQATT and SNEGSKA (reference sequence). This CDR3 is CSAIHNSPLHF. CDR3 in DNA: TGCAGTGCTATACACAATTCACCCCTCCACTTT.

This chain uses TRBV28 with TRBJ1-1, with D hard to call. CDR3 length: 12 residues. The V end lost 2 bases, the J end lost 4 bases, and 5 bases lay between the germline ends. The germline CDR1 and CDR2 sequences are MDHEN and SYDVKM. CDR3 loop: CASSLTPTEAFF. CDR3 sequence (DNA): TGTGCCAGCAGTTTAACCCCCACTGAAGCTTTCTTT.

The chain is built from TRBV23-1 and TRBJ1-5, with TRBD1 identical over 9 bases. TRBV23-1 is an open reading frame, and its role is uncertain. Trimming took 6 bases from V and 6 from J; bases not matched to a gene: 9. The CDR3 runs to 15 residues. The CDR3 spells CASRGTGLISQPQHF. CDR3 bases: TGCGCCAGCAGGGGGACAGGGCTAATCAGTCAGCCCCAGCATTTT.

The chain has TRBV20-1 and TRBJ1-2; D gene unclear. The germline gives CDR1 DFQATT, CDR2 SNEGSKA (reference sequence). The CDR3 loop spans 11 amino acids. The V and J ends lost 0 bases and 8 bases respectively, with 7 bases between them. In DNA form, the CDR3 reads TGCAGTGCTAGAGATCACCGCGGCTACACCTTC. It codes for CSARDHRGYTF.

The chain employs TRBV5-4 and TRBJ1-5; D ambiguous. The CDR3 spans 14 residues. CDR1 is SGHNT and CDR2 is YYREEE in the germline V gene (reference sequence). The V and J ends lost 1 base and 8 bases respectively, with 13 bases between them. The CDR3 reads CASSLFGEMKPQHF. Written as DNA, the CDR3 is TGTGCCAGCAGCTTGTTCGGTGAAATGAAGCCCCAGCATTTT.

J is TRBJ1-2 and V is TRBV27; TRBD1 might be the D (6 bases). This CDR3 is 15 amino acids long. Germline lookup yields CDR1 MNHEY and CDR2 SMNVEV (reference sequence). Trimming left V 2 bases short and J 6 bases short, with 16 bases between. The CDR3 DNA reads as TGTGCCAGCAGTTTAAGTTGGCAGGGGTCTCATGGCTACACCTTC. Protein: CASSLSWQGSHGYTF.

The CDR3: CASWNTEAFF. For the CDR3, the DNA is TGTGCCAGTTGGAACACTGAAGCTTTCTTT. The chain uses TRBV6-5 and TRBJ1-1; no clear D gene. The CDR3 covers 10 residues. Germline V gives CDR1 MNHEY, CDR2 SVGAGI. V was trimmed by 9 bases and J by 1 base, leaving 3 bases between them.

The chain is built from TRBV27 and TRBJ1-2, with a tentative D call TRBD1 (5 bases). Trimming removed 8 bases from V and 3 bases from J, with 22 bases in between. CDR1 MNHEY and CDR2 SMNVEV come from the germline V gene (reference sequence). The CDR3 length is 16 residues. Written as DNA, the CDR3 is TGTGCCAGCCTCTCTTTTACGGCAGGGTGGGACTATGGCTACACCTTC. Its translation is CASLSFTAGWDYGYTF.

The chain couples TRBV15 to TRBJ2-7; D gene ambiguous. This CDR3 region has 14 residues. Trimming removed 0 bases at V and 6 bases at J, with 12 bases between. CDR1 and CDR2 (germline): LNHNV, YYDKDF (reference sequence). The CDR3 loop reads CATSRDFGEGEQYF. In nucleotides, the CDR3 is TGTGCCACCAGCAGAGATTTTGGGGAAGGCGAGCAGTACTTC.

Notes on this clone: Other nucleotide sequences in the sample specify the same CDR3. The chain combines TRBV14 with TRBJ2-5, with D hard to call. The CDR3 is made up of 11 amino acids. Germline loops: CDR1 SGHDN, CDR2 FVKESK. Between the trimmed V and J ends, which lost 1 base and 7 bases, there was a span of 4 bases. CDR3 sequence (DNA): TGTGCCAGCAGCCAAGGGGGGACCCAGTACTTC. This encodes CASSQGGTQYF.

As DNA, the CDR3 is TGTGCCTGGAGTGAAGGGTTAACAGATACGCAGTATTTT. This encodes CAWSEGLTDTQYF. The V gene is TRBV30, the J gene TRBJ2-3, with D unresolved. The V gene lost 1 base and the J gene lost 3 bases, with 8 bases spanning the gap. From germline, CDR1 is GTSNPN and CDR2 SVGIG (reference sequence). This CDR3 has 13 amino acids.

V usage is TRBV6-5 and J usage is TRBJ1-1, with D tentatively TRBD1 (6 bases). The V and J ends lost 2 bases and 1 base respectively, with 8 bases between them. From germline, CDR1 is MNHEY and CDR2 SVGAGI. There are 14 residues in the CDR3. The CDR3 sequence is CASSYGQSNTEAFF. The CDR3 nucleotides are TGTGCCAGCAGTTACGGACAGTCGAACACTGAAGCTTTCTTT.

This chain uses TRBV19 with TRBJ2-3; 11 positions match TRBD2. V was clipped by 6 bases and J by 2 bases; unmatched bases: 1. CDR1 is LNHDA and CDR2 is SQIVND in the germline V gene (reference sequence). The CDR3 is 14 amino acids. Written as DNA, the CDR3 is TGTGCCAGTAGACTAGCGGGAGACACAGATACGCAGTATTTT. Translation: CASRLAGDTDTQYF.

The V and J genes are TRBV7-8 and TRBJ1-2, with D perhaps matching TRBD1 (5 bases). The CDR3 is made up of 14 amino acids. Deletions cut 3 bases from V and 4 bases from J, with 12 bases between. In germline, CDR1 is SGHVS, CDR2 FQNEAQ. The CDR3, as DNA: TGTGCCAGCAGCTTCGACAGTACCCTCTATGGCTACACCTTC. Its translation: CASSFDSTLYGYTF.